These T cell receptor beta chains were read from a single sample in a study of cytomegalovirus exposure and HLA in healthy donors. Assay used: immunoSEQ multiplex PCR; TCRdb lists only in-frame clones, some missing. The profile shows about 270,000 clones, under 80% of them singletons. The sequencing sample was made of PBMCs. These receptors all come from a female donor in good health and CMV-seronegative. The CDR3 runs from the conserved cysteine through the conserved F or W. The order of the fields is J gene, clone size, D gene, V gene, CDR3 DNA, CDR3 protein. The D gene is left open where the match is weak. Not every row has a clone size; where given, it reads once, few, many or a size class.

TRBJ1-2,few,TRBD1,TRBV7-9,TGTGCCAGCAGCCCGGGACAGGCTTATGGCTACACCTTC,CASSPGQAYGYTF
TRBJ2-7,.,TRBD2,TRBV6-1,TGTGCCAGCAGTGAACAGAGCGGGGCGTCCTACGAGCAGTACTTC,CASSEQSGASYEQYF
TRBJ1-1,.,.,TRBV10-3,TGTGCCAGCAGTTATACTGGGGCGAACACTGAAGCTTTCTTT,CASSYTGANTEAFF
TRBJ2-2,.,TRBD2,TRBV19,TGTGCCAGTAGGGAAAGCGGGAGGGCCGGGGAGCTGTTTTTT,CASRESGRAGELFF
TRBJ2-7,.,.,TRBV10-2,TGCGCCAGCAGTGCCAGGGTGGGCGAGCAGTACTTC,CASSARVGEQYF
TRBJ2-1,.,TRBD2,TRBV11-1,TGTGCCAGCAGCTTAGGAAGCATGGGACTAGCGGTTAATGAGCAGTTCTTC,CASSLGSMGLAVNEQFF
TRBJ2-5,.,TRBD1,TRBV5-4,TGTGCCAGCAGCTTGCCGACAGGGGACGGGACCCAGTACTTC,CASSLPTGDGTQYF
TRBJ2-7,.,.,TRBV9,TGTGCCAGTAGCGCCGGACTTCCAACCTACGAGCAGTACTTC,CASSAGLPTYEQYF
TRBJ2-3,once,TRBD1,TRBV9,TGTGCCAGCAGCCAAACCTCCGGGACAGGGCGTGCAGATACGCAGTATTTT,CASSQTSGTGRADTQYF
TRBJ1-5,.,TRBD1,TRBV6-1,TGTGCCGGACAGGGCAATCAGCCCCAGCATTTT,CAGQGNQPQHF
TRBJ2-7,.,.,TRBV27,TGTGCCAGCAGTTTATTCGGCGGGGATAGCTCCTACGAGCAGTACTTC,CASSLFGGDSSYEQYF
TRBJ2-1,few,TRBD2,TRBV19,TGTGCCAGTAGTAAAACTAGCGGGAGGGCCGTCAGTGAGCAGTTCTTC,CASSKTSGRAVSEQFF
TRBJ2-3,.,TRBD2,TRBV11-3,TGTGCCAGCAGCCAAGGGTTTGGGCGAAATGCGGGAGAGATCACAGATACGCAGTATTTT,CASSQGFGRNAGEITDTQYF
TRBJ1-5,.,.,TRBV6-5,TGTGCCAGCAGCCGGGGGGGAAGCAATCAGCCCCAGCATTTT,CASSRGGSNQPQHF
TRBJ2-7,once,.,TRBV27,TGTGCCAGCAGTTTATCCGCCAGGGACAACGAGCAGTACTTC,CASSLSARDNEQYF
TRBJ1-1,.,.,TRBV5-1,TGCGCCAGCAGGGCCGGGGGTGGGTCGAACACTGAAGCTTTCTTT,CASRAGGGSNTEAFF
TRBJ2-3,.,.,TRBV7-9,TGTGCCAGCAGCTTAGGGGGGGGCAACACAGATACGCAGTATTTT,CASSLGGGNTDTQYF
TRBJ1-5,.,TRBD1,TRBV19,TGTGCCAGTAGTATAGGGGACAGGGGGCGAGGTCAGCCCCAGCATTTT,CASSIGDRGRGQPQHF
TRBJ2-1,.,TRBD2,TRBV6-1,TGTGCCAGCAGTGACGATTGGACGGGAGGGCCTCGTAATGAGCAGTTCTTC,CASSDDWTGGPRNEQFF
TRBJ1-3,once,.,TRBV4-1,TGCGCCAGCAGCCAAGTGCAGGCTGTAAATCATGGAAACACCATATATTTT,CASSQVQAVNHGNTIYF
TRBJ2-1,.,.,TRBV12-5,TGTGCTAGTGGTTTGGTACTGGGGGGCTCCTACAATGAGCAGTTCTTC,CASGLVLGGSYNEQFF
TRBJ1-1,.,.,TRBV5-6,TGTGCCAGCAGCTTCGGGGAGGTCGACACTGAAGCTTTCTTT,CASSFGEVDTEAFF
TRBJ2-3,.,.,TRBV30,TGTGCCTGGGAGTCAGATACGCAGTATTTT,CAWESDTQYF
TRBJ2-7,.,TRBD1,TRBV11-3,TGTGCCAGCAGCGTAGGTCCGGGACAGGGTAACGAGCAGTACTTC,CASSVGPGQGNEQYF
TRBJ2-7,.,TRBD2,TRBV27,TGTGCCAGCAGTGGCCTAGCGGGAGTCTCTCTCGAGCAGTACTTC,CASSGLAGVSLEQYF
TRBJ2-1,few,.,TRBV10-2,TGCGCCAGCAGCCAGCGGGACAACCGATACAATGAGCAGTTCTTC,CASSQRDNRYNEQFF
TRBJ2-3,.,.,TRBV6-5,TGTGCCAGCAGAAGACAGGGGAGGGGCACAGATACGCAGTATTTT,CASRRQGRGTDTQYF
TRBJ2-1,.,TRBD2,TRBV10-3,TGTGCCATCAGTTCTGGGCGGGAGAACGAGAATGAGCAGTTCTTC,CAISSGRENENEQFF
TRBJ2-5,few,.,TRBV5-1,TGCGCCAGCAGCCGGGTCGGGGGGCGAGAGACCCAGTACTTC,CASSRVGGRETQYF
TRBJ1-1,.,.,TRBV5-6,TGTGCCAGCAGCTTGACTGCTGAAGCTTTCTTT,CASSLTAEAFF
TRBJ2-6,.,.,TRBV28,TGTGCCAGCAGCTTGCCATCCGGGGGAGCCGGGGCCAACGTCCTGACTTTC,CASSLPSGGAGANVLTF
TRBJ2-2,.,.,TRBV2,TGTGCCAGCAGTGTGGGTAGCGCATTCACCGGGGAGCTGTTTTTT,CASSVGSAFTGELFF
TRBJ2-5,.,TRBD2,TRBV6-4,TGTGCCAGCAGTCAGACTAGCGGGAACTTGCAGTACTTC,CASSQTSGNLQYF
TRBJ2-1,.,TRBD2,TRBV6-5,TGTGCCAGCAGTTACTCTGGGGGGGGCTACAATGAGCAGTTCTTC,CASSYSGGGYNEQFF
TRBJ2-2,few,TRBD2,TRBV6-5,TGTGCCAGCAGCCTACGGCCTAGCGGGATCGGGGAGCTGTTTTTT,CASSLRPSGIGELFF
TRBJ1-5,.,.,TRBV28,TGTGCCAGCAGCCCGGGAAGTGTGGCCAATCAGCCCCAGCATTTT,CASSPGSVANQPQHF
TRBJ2-7,.,.,TRBV28,TGTGCCAGCAGTCCGCGGGACAGTAGCTACGAGCAGTACTTC,CASSPRDSSYEQYF
TRBJ1-2,.,.,TRBV9,TGTGCCAGCACCTTAGAAGCGTCCCCCTATGTGGATGGCTACACCTTC,CASTLEASPYVDGYTF
TRBJ2-1,.,TRBD1,TRBV18,TGTGCCAGCTCACCACCCCCGGGACAGGGTAACAATGAGCAGTTCTTC,CASSPPPGQGNNEQFF
TRBJ1-1,.,.,TRBV29-1,TGCAGCGTTCAGGGGCAAGTTACTGAAGCTTTCTTT,CSVQGQVTEAFF
TRBJ2-7,.,.,TRBV25-1,TGTGCCAGCAGTGAATATGGGGGCACCTACGAGCAGTACTTC,CASSEYGGTYEQYF
TRBJ2-3,.,.,TRBV11-2,TGTGCCAGCAGCTTAGTCCTAGCTGAAGATACGCAGTATTTT,CASSLVLAEDTQYF
TRBJ2-7,.,TRBD1,TRBV5-1,TGCGCCAGCAGCCCCCGGACAGGGGAAAACGAGCAGTACTTC,CASSPRTGENEQYF
TRBJ2-1,.,TRBD1,TRBV20-1,TGCAGTGCTTTCTTCCGGGACAGGGGGTTCTTC,CSAFFRDRGFF
TRBJ1-1,few,.,TRBV6-5,TGTGCCAGCAGTTACCAGGGTATGAACACTGAAGCTTTCTTT,CASSYQGMNTEAFF
TRBJ1-2,.,.,TRBV2,TGTGCCAGCAGTGATCGAGGGTGGGCGTCAGTCATCAATGGCTACACCTTC,CASSDRGWASVINGYTF
TRBJ2-7,.,.,TRBV5-8,TGTGCCAGCAGCTCCCCAGCGGACTCCTACGAGCAGTACTTC,CASSSPADSYEQYF